A selection of T cell receptor beta chains follows, all from one sample in a study of Ad26.COV2.S vaccination and SARS-CoV-2 variants. The repertoire was sequenced with immunoSEQ multiplex PCR; TCRdb's copy has only in-frame clones and lacks some. The table lists about 680,000 clones, roughly 90% of them singletons, with over 1.3% in the top ten. The input for sequencing was peripheral blood, taken in a trial of Ad26.COV2.S vaccine versus placebo. These receptors were collected from a person aged 18-65 years who received the Ad26.COV2.S COVID-19 vaccine or a placebo. CDR3s include the opening cysteine and the closing phenylalanine or tryptophan. Fields, in order: V gene, clone size, D gene, J gene, CDR3 protein, CDR3 DNA. The D gene is left open where the match is weak. The size of a clone is reported for some rows only, either as once, few or many, or as a class for expanded clones.

V: TRBV6-5
size: NA
D: NA
J: TRBJ1-2
CDR3: CASSLSPSNYGYTF
DNA: TGTGCCAGCAGCTTGTCTCCCTCAAACTATGGCTACACCTTC

V: TRBV24-1
size: NA
D: NA
J: TRBJ2-4
CDR3: CATSDPMTQGVYF
DNA: TGTGCCACCAGTGACCCGATGACCCAAGGGGTGTACTTC

V: TRBV6-2/TRBV6-3
size: once
D: NA
J: TRBJ2-2
CDR3: CASSYSGGLGTGELFF
DNA: TGTGCCAGCAGTTACTCGGGGGGTCTGGGAACCGGGGAGCTGTTTTTT

V: TRBV10-3
size: NA
D: NA
J: TRBJ1-1
CDR3: CAISWADQNTEAFF
DNA: TGTGCCATCTCTTGGGCTGATCAGAACACTGAAGCTTTCTTT

V: TRBV18
size: NA
D: NA
J: TRBJ1-1
CDR3: CASSPPWAGTPRNTEAFF
DNA: TGTGCCAGCTCACCACCTTGGGCAGGAACCCCCCGAAACACTGAAGCTTTCTTT

V: TRBV19
size: NA
D: NA
J: TRBJ1-5
CDR3: CASNPDTTNPGNQPQHF
DNA: TGTGCCAGCAACCCGGACACGACTAACCCAGGCAATCAGCCCCAGCATTTT

V: TRBV2
size: once
D: NA
J: TRBJ2-7
CDR3: CASSEAHSTPEQYF
DNA: TGTGCCAGCAGTGAAGCGCACAGCACACCCGAGCAGTACTTC

V: TRBV20-1
size: NA
D: NA
J: TRBJ2-2
CDR3: CSASSGQISGELFF
DNA: TGCAGTGCTAGTAGCGGACAGATATCCGGGGAGCTGTTTTTT

V: TRBV3-1/TRBV3-2
size: NA
D: NA
J: TRBJ2-4
CDR3: CASSLANIQYF
DNA: TGTGCCAGCAGCCTAGCTAACATTCAGTACTTC

V: TRBV5-6
size: NA
D: NA
J: TRBJ1-6
CDR3: CASSLGNSPLHF
DNA: TGTGCCAGCAGCTTGGGTAATTCACCCCTCCACTTT

V: TRBV9
size: NA
D: TRBD1
J: TRBJ1-2
CDR3: CASSVARQGSGYTF
DNA: TGTGCCAGCAGCGTAGCTAGACAGGGAAGCGGCTACACCTTC

V: TRBV6-6
size: NA
D: TRBD2
J: TRBJ2-2
CDR3: CAGASGYTGELFF
DNA: TGTGCCGGGGCTAGCGGTTACACCGGGGAGCTGTTTTTT